The 31 T cell receptor beta chains presented below share a single source sample, sequenced in a study of T cells in Graves' hyperthyroidism and ophthalmopathy. The CDR3 regions of TCR beta were amplified from RNA transcripts. A first-round RT-PCR of the TCR CDR3 used the HTBI primer set. TCRdb fed the multiplex PCR reads into MiXCR, producing one record per CDR3 protein. The data contain more than 500,000 distinct CDR3 sequences, 40% to 50% of them singletons. Sequencing input: peripheral blood or thyroid tissue (not recorded which). The receptors derive from an adult woman with Graves' disease, either hyperthyroidism or ophthalmopathy (not recorded which).

This clonotype was observed a few times. It may be a read error: a sequence one base away is much more abundant. This sequence joins TRBV20-1 and TRBJ1-1; D not certain. CDR1 is DFQATT, CDR2 SNEGSKA, per germline (reference sequence). This CDR3 is 11 amino acids long. Between the trimmed V and J ends, which lost 2 bases and 1 base, there was a span of 2 bases. For the CDR3, the DNA is TGCAGTGCTAGATGGAACACTGAAGCTTTCTTT. It is translated as CSARWNTEAFF.

This rearrangement joins TRBV7-9 to TRBJ2-1; the match to TRBD2 covers 11 bases. Germline CDR1 and CDR2: SEHNR and FQNEAQ (reference sequence). The V and J ends lost 3 bases and 8 bases, in that order; junction bases with no gene match: 15. The CDR3 has 18 residues. The CDR3 reads CASSFRLAGFPHVDEQFF. Written as DNA, the CDR3 is TGTGCCAGCAGCTTTAGACTAGCGGGATTCCCCCATGTCGATGAGCAGTTCTTC.

The chain employs TRBV29-1 and TRBJ1-1; TRBD1 matches 7 bases. The V and J ends lost 6 bases and 1 base, in that order; junction bases with no gene match: 5. CDR1 and CDR2 (germline): SQVTM, ANQGSEA. This CDR3 comprises 13 residues. In DNA, the CDR3 is TGCAGCGTGCATGGACAGGCGAACACTGAAGCTTTCTTT. Amino acids: CSVHGQANTEAFF.

This clonotype was found a few times. The chain is built from TRBV6-2 or TRBV6-3 and TRBJ2-7, with D tentatively TRBD1 (6 bases). Germline loops: CDR1 MNHEY, CDR2 SVGEGT. CDR3 length: 14 amino acids. Trimming removed 7 bases at V and 1 base at J, with 14 bases between. The CDR3 coding sequence is TGTGCCAGCAAACAGGGTACAACATCCTACGAGCAGTACTTC. It encodes CASKQGTTSYEQYF.

The table lists this clonotype with many counts. The chain links TRBV29-1 to TRBJ2-7; 10 nucleotides match TRBD1. The CDR3 runs 15 residues. Germline trimming cut 0 bases from V and 3 bases from J; bases unmatched to any gene: 5. Germline CDR1 is SQVTM and CDR2 is ANQGSEA. The CDR3 sequence is CSVEDPGTGVYEQYF. The CDR3 DNA sequence: TGCAGCGTTGAAGACCCTGGGACAGGGGTCTACGAGCAGTACTTC.

The rearrangement uses TRBV18 and TRBJ1-1; D possibly corresponds to TRBD1 (5 bases). This CDR3 is built from 14 residues. CDR1 and CDR2 from the germline V gene are KGHSH and LQKENI. The germline V and J ends were trimmed by 3 bases and 5 bases, with 13 bases remaining between them. The CDR3 coding sequence is TGTGCCAGCTCACCGATACGGGGGGGAACTGAAGCTTTCTTT. Amino acids: CASSPIRGGTEAFF.

This clonotype has a single count. This chain connects TRBV29-1 to TRBJ2-7; perhaps TRBD1 as D (5 bases). Per the germline V gene, CDR1 is SQVTM and CDR2 is ANQGSEA. The CDR3 has 13 amino acids. Between the trimmed V and J ends, which lost 4 bases and 1 base, there was a span of 11 bases. DNA for the CDR3: TGCAGCGTTGGTTACCCAGGGTCCTACGAGCAGTACTTC. Translated, it gives CSVGYPGSYEQYF.

At least ten counts were recorded for this clonotype. CDR3 bases: TGCGCCAGCAGCTTATTGACAGGAATGAACACTGAAGCTTTCTTT. It codes for CASSLLTGMNTEAFF. This sequence joins TRBV5-1 and TRBJ1-1; the D gene is possibly TRBD1 (6 bases). The CDR3 sequence is 15 residues long. The ends were cut back, 2 bases at V and 0 bases at J, with 11 bases in the middle. CDR1 is SGHRS and CDR2 is YFSETQ in the germline V gene.

DNA of the CDR3: TGTGCCAGCTGCCTACTTTACTCGAACACCGGGGAGCTGTTTTTT. This gives the protein CASCLLYSNTGELFF. This chain joins TRBV7-9 and TRBJ2-2; no clear D gene. CDR3 length: 15 amino acids. Trimming pared 8 bases from V and 0 bases from J, leaving 13 bases between. Germline assignment: CDR1 SEHNR and CDR2 FQNEAQ (reference sequence).

The chain employs TRBV27 and TRBJ2-7; D not resolved. CDR1 is MNHEY, CDR2 SMNVEV, per germline (reference sequence). The V gene lost 2 bases and the J gene lost 5 bases, with 4 bases spanning the gap. The CDR3 has 11 amino acids. The CDR3 loop reads CASSLDDEQYF. The CDR3, as DNA: TGTGCCAGCAGTTTAGATGACGAGCAGTACTTC.

Ten or more counts support this clonotype. CDR3 protein: CASSFSRDRGNTGELFF. In DNA, the CDR3 is TGTGCCAGCAGCTTCAGCCGGGACAGGGGGAACACCGGGGAGCTGTTTTTT. This chain links TRBV7-8 with TRBJ2-2; 10 bases map to TRBD1. The CDR3 totals 17 residues. V dropped 3 bases and J dropped 1; count of bases not matched to a gene: 5. The germline V gene has CDR1 SGHVS and CDR2 FQNEAQ. Together with reference TRBV7-8 and TRBJ2-2, the CDR3 gives the full variable domain: GAGVSQSPRYKVAKRGQDVALRCDPISGHVSLFWYQQALGQGPEFLTYFQNEAQLDKSGLPSDRFFAERPEGSVSTLKIQRTQQEDSAVYLCASSFSRDRGNTGELFFGEGSRLTVL.

This clonotype has a count of ten or more. The V gene is TRBV10-3, the J gene TRBJ1-5; 7 bases line up with TRBD1. Germline trimming cut 2 bases from V and 5 bases from J; bases unmatched to any gene: 15. Germline V CDR1 and CDR2: ENHRY, SYGVKD. The CDR3 is 18 residues long. CDR3 in amino acids: CAISETGHRGASDQPQHF. The CDR3 coding sequence is TGTGCCATCAGTGAGACGGGACACAGGGGCGCAAGCGATCAGCCCCAGCATTTT.

This chain joins TRBV11-2 and TRBJ1-2; possibly TRBD1 for D (5 bases). Germline V CDR1 and CDR2: SGHAT, FQNNGV. V lost 5 bases and J lost 8, with 15 bases in between. This CDR3 region has 13 residues. CDR3 coding DNA: TGTGCCAGCAGCCCCGCGGGGACGCAAGGCTACACCTTC. It yields the protein CASSPAGTQGYTF.

J is TRBJ2-5 and V is TRBV20-1; 10 bases are shared with TRBD2. The germline CDR1 and CDR2 sequences are DFQATT and SNEGSKA (reference sequence). This CDR3 is 14 amino acids long. With 6 bases clipped from V and 10 bases from J, the junction kept 14 bases outside the gene matches. This CDR3 is CSAPAGGLGSGQYF. The CDR3 DNA is TGCAGTGCCCCAGCGGGAGGGCTCGGATCGGGCCAGTACTTC.

This clonotype was recorded many times. The genes are TRBV20-1 and TRBJ2-7, with 8 positions matching TRBD2. CDR1 is DFQATT and CDR2 is SNEGSKA in the germline V gene (reference sequence). The CDR3 consists of 13 residues. Losses at the gene ends were 1 base for V and 4 bases for J; bases not matched to a gene: 3. The CDR3 DNA sequence: TGCAGTGCTAGAGTACTAGCGGAGTACGAGCAGTACTTC. Translated: CSARVLAEYEQYF.

This rearrangement joins TRBV14 to TRBJ2-5; a possible D gene is TRBD2 (5 bases). This CDR3 has 14 amino acids. Germline CDR1 and CDR2: SGHDN and FVKESK. Trimming took 3 bases from V and 2 from J, leaving 10 bases between them. This CDR3 reads CASSHTGKQETQYF. For the CDR3, the DNA is TGTGCCAGCAGCCATACCGGGAAACAAGAGACCCAGTACTTC.

The genes are TRBV19 and TRBJ1-1, with D perhaps TRBD1 (5 bases). Trimming shortened V by 6 bases and J by 1 base, and 12 bases separated the two germline ends. CDR1 and CDR2 (germline): LNHDA, SQIVND (reference sequence). The CDR3 has 14 residues. For the CDR3, the DNA is TGTGCCAGTAGCGTTATGACAGCGAACACTGAAGCTTTCTTT. Encoded protein: CASSVMTANTEAFF.

This clonotype was counted at least ten times. The rearrangement joins TRBV20-1 to TRBJ1-1; D call uncertain. The CDR3 covers 14 residues. The germline V gene encodes CDR1 DFQATT and CDR2 SNEGSKA (reference sequence). Trimming removed 1 base from V and 0 bases from J, with 9 bases in between. CDR3 coding DNA: TGCAGTGCTAGAGTTGGCTCCTTGAACACTGAAGCTTTCTTT. This encodes CSARVGSLNTEAFF.

The rearrangement joins TRBV29-1 to TRBJ2-5, with 7 bases that match TRBD2. CDR1 is SQVTM, CDR2 ANQGSEA, per germline. This CDR3 comprises 13 residues. V was clipped by 8 bases and J by 1 base; unmatched bases: 7. CDR3 residues: CSPRGEGQETQYF. CDR3 coding DNA: TGCAGCCCCCGAGGGGAGGGCCAAGAGACCCAGTACTTC.

This clonotype was picked up one time. The CDR3 DNA reads TGCAGTGCTGTCGCGGGAGGGCGCACAGATACGCAGTATTTT. Protein product: CSAVAGGRTDTQYF. V usage is TRBV20-1 and J usage is TRBJ2-3, with 9 bases identical to TRBD2. The CDR3 is 14 residues long. CDR1 and CDR2 from the germline V gene are DFQATT and SNEGSKA (reference sequence). The ends lost 5 bases at V and 1 base at J; junction bases unmatched: 4.

This clonotype was counted many times. The chain carries TRBV20-1 and TRBJ2-5; D is possibly TRBD2 (5 bases). Germline V gene data show CDR1 as DFQATT and CDR2 as SNEGSKA (reference sequence). The CDR3 has 14 residues. V gave up 0 bases and J gave up 5 bases, with 13 bases separating them. For the CDR3, the DNA is TGCAGTGCTAGAGATGGGAGTAGTCGGGAGACCCAGTACTTC. Encoded protein: CSARDGSSRETQYF.

In this sample, this clonotype turned up many times. V and J are TRBV19 and TRBJ1-2; D might be TRBD1 (5 bases). The CDR3 totals 14 residues. The germline CDR1 and CDR2 sequences are LNHDA and SQIVND (reference sequence). Trimming cost V 6 bases and J 6 bases, with 17 bases left between them. The CDR3 region has the DNA TGTGCCAGTAGGGGCCGGGGCAGGGAGGATGGCTACACCTTC. It encodes CASRGRGREDGYTF.

The V gene is TRBV2, the J gene TRBJ1-5; the D is unclear. In germline, CDR1 is SNHLY, CDR2 FYNNEI. The CDR3 loop spans 14 amino acids. V was trimmed by 6 bases and J by 0 bases, leaving 9 bases between them. The DNA of the CDR3 is TGTGCCAGCAGCAAGCAGAATAGCAATCAGCCCCAGCATTTT. Protein sequence: CASSKQNSNQPQHF.

The chain joins TRBV5-4 to TRBJ2-3; D not certain. The end of the DNA fits TRBJ1-5 better, so the J call may be wrong. Germline values: CDR1 SGHNT, CDR2 YYREEE (reference sequence). The CDR3 spans 15 residues. The CDR3 DNA follows: TGTGCCAGCAGCTTCAATATGCCGGGAACGGATACGCAGCATTTT. Amino acids: CASSFNMPGTDTQHF.

J is TRBJ1-4 and V is TRBV2; TRBD1 aligns across 7 bases. This CDR3 contains 14 residues. The trim removed 3 bases at V and 8 bases at J, leaving 6 bases unmatched. Germline lookup yields CDR1 SNHLY and CDR2 FYNNEI. CDR3 sequence reads: CASSESQGHEKLFF. The DNA of the CDR3 is TGTGCCAGCAGTGAGTCACAGGGGCACGAAAAACTGTTTTTT.

Remarks on this clonotype: Just one base apart from a much larger clone, this may be a read error. The V gene is TRBV9, the J gene TRBJ1-2, with a weak D call TRBD1 (6 bases). The CDR3 contains 14 residues. Germline assignment: CDR1 SGDLS and CDR2 YYNGEE. V lost 0 bases, J lost 6 bases, and 12 bases lay in between. The CDR3 is CASSVGGGLDGYTF. The DNA of the CDR3 is TGTGCCAGCAGCGTAGGAGGGGGGCTCGATGGCTACACCTTC.

This clonotype was seen repeatedly, ten times or more. The chain carries TRBV5-1 and TRBJ2-7; D is ambiguous. The CDR3 is 13 amino acids. Germline-derived CDR1 and CDR2 are SGHRS and YFSETQ. Trimming removed 8 bases at V and 3 bases at J, with 15 bases between. CDR3 residues: CASSLSNVYEQYF. CDR3 DNA: TGCGCCAGTTCGCTTAGTAATGTCTACGAGCAGTACTTC.

The chain combines TRBV27 with TRBJ1-1, with no clear D. Trimming left V 1 base short and J 2 bases short, with 14 bases between. Looked up from germline, CDR1 is MNHEY and CDR2 is SMNVEV (reference sequence). This CDR3 contains 16 residues. DNA for the CDR3: TGTGCCAGCAGTTTATTGATTCCGGTGCCAAACACTGAAGCTTTCTTT. It yields the protein CASSLLIPVPNTEAFF.

On this clonotype itself: With a much larger clone just one base away, this may be a read error. The chain uses TRBV29-1 and TRBJ2-3, with a weak D call TRBD2 (6 bases). The germline CDR1 and CDR2 sequences are SQVTM and ANQGSEA. The CDR3 runs to 14 residues. The DNA for the CDR3 is TGCAGCGTTGAGGGGGGAGTCCCCACAGGTACGCAGTATTTT. It encodes CSVEGGVPTGTQYF.

The chain recombines TRBV7-6 with TRBJ2-5, with D unresolved. Trimming cost V 0 bases and J 7 bases, with 6 bases left between them. Germline V gives CDR1 SGHVS, CDR2 FNYEAQ. The CDR3 runs 12 residues. CDR3 protein: CASSLALGTQYF. CDR3 nucleotides: TGTGCCAGCAGCTTAGCGTTGGGGACCCAGTACTTC.

This clonotype has ten or more counts. This chain connects TRBV20-1 to TRBJ1-2, with D possibly being TRBD1 (6 bases). V was pared by 0 bases and J by 7 bases, with 15 bases between. Germline V gene sequence: CDR1 DFQATT, CDR2 SNEGSKA (reference sequence). The CDR3 contains 14 residues. The CDR3 DNA reads TGCAGTGCTAGAGATAGACGCGAGGGGGTTGGCTACACCTTC. This encodes CSARDRREGVGYTF.